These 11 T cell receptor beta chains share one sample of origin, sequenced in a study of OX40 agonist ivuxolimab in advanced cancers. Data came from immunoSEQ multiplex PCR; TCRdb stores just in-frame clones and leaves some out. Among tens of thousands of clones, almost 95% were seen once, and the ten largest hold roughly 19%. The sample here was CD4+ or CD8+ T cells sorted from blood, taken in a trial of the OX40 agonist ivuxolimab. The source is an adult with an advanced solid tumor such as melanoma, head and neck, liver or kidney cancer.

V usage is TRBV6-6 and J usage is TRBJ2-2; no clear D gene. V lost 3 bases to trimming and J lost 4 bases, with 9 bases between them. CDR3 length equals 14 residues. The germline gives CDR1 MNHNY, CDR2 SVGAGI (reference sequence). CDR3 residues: CASSYWASTGELFF. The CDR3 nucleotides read TGTGCCAGCAGTTATTGGGCTAGCACCGGGGAGCTGTTTTTT.

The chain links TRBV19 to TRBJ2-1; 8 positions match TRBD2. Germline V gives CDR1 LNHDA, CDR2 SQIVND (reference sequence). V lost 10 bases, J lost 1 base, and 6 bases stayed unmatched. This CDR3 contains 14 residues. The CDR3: CATKLAESYNEQFF. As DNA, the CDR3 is TGTGCCACCAAACTAGCGGAATCCTACAATGAGCAGTTCTTC.

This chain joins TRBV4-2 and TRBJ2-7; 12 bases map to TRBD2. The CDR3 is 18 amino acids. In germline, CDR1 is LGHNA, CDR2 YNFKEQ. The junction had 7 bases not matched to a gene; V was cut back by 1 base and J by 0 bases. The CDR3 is CASSQGGGTSGFSYEQYF. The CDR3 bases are TGTGCCAGCAGCCAAGGAGGAGGGACTAGCGGGTTCTCCTACGAGCAGTACTTC.

This CDR3 reads CASSLDRGLTRFYEQYF. The CDR3 DNA reads as TGTGCCAGCAGCTTAGATAGGGGCCTCACTCGATTCTACGAGCAGTACTTC. The rearrangement uses TRBV11-3 and TRBJ2-7; D perhaps matches TRBD1 (5 bases). The CDR3 is 17 amino acids. Trimming removed 0 bases from V and 3 bases from J, with 18 bases in between. The germline V gene has CDR1 SGHNT and CDR2 YENEEA. The full variable domain, its missing parts supplied by reference TRBV11-3 and TRBJ2-7, is EAGVVQSPRYKIIEKKQPVAFWCNPISGHNTLYWYLQNLGQGPELLIRYENEEAVDDSQLPKDRFSAERLKGVDSTLKIQPAELGDSAVYLCASSLDRGLTRFYEQYFGPGTRLTVT.

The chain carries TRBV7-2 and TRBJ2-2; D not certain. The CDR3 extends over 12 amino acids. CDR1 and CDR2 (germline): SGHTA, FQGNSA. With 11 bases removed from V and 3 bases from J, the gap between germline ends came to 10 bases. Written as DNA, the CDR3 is TGTGCCCTTGGAGATCACACCGGGGAGCTGTTTTTT. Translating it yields CALGDHTGELFF.

DNA of the CDR3: TGTGCCAGCAGCGGACGGGACAGCGTGAACACTGAAGCTTTCTTT. Translating it yields CASSGRDSVNTEAFF. The chain links TRBV7-9 to TRBJ1-1; 7 bases fit TRBD1. Germline V gene sequence: CDR1 SEHNR, CDR2 FQNEAQ (reference sequence). V gave up 5 bases and J gave up 0 bases; unmatched junction bases: 6. The CDR3 is 15 amino acids.

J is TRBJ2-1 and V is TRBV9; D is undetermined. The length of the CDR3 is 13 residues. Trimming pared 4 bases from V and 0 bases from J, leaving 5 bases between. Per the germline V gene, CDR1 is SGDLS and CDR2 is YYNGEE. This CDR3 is CASSPISYNEQFF. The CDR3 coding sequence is TGTGCCAGCAGCCCCATCTCCTACAATGAGCAGTTCTTC.

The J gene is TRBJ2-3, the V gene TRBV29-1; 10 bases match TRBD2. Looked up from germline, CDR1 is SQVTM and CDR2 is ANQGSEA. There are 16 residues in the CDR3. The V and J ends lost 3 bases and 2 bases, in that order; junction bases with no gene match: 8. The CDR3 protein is CSVEWLAGANTDTQYF. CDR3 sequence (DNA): TGCAGCGTTGAGTGGCTAGCGGGAGCCAACACAGATACGCAGTATTTT.

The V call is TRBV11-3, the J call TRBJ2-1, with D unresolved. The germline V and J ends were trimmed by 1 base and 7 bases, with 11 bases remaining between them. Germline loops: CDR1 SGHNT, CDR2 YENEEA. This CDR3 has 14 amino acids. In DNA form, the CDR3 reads TGTGCCAGCAGCTTAGCCCTGGCCCCGAATGAGCAGTTCTTC. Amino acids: CASSLALAPNEQFF.

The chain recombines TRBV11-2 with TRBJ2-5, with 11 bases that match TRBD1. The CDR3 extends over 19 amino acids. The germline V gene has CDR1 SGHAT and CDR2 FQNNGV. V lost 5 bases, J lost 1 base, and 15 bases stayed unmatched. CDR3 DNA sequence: TGTGCCAGCAGCCCTTCCGCGGACAGGGGGCGCCAGGGCCAAGAGACCCAGTACTTC. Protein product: CASSPSADRGRQGQETQYF. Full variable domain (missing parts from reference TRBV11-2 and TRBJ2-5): EAGVAQSPRYKIIEKRQSVAFWCNPISGHATLYWYQQILGQGPKLLIQFQNNGVVDDSQLPKDRFSAERLKGVDSTLKIQPAKLEDSAVYLCASSPSADRGRQGQETQYFGPGTRLLVL.

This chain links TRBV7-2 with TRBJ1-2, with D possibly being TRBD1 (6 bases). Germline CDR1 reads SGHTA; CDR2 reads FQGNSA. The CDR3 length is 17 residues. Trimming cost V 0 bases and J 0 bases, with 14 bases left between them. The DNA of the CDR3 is TGTGCCAGCAGCTTAGCGGGGGAGACAGGATCTAACTATGGCTACACCTTC. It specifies CASSLAGETGSNYGYTF.